A selection of T cell receptor beta chains follows, all from one sample in a study of radiation and T cells in renal cell carcinoma. The repertoire was sequenced with immunoSEQ multiplex PCR; TCRdb's copy has only in-frame clones and lacks some. The top ten hold 10% to 15% of the sample, which has roughly 140,000 clones, about nine tenths seen once. The source material was blood, sampled from a patient whose treatment included radiotherapy and nephrectomy. These receptors were collected from a woman aged 45-59 years with renal cell carcinoma. Both conserved end residues are part of each CDR3. D genes are given only for firm matches. Clone sizes are given selectively: once, few, many, or a class where the clone is expanded.

clone_size: -; j_call: TRBJ1-6; v_call: TRBV7-9; d_call: TRBD1; cdr3_length: 15; cdr3_nt: TGTGCCAGCAGCGCGACAGGGTCGCAGGGTTCACCCCTCCACTTT; cdr3_aa: CASSATGSQGSPLHF
clone_size: -; j_call: TRBJ2-3; v_call: TRBV6-1; d_call: -; cdr3_length: 18; cdr3_nt: TGTGCCAGCAGTGAAGCTCTGTCTGGGGGTGTGAACACAGATACGCAGTATTTT; cdr3_aa: CASSEALSGGVNTDTQYF
clone_size: -; j_call: TRBJ1-5; v_call: TRBV29-1; d_call: -; cdr3_length: 14; cdr3_nt: TGCAGCGTTGGCCCCGGTGGTAGCAATCAGCCCCAGCATTTT; cdr3_aa: CSVGPGGSNQPQHF
clone_size: -; j_call: TRBJ2-2; v_call: TRBV6-6; d_call: -; cdr3_length: 13; cdr3_nt: TGTGCCAGCAGCTCACAGGGTACCGGGGAGCTGTTTTTT; cdr3_aa: CASSSQGTGELFF
clone_size: -; j_call: TRBJ2-7; v_call: TRBV6-1; d_call: TRBD1; cdr3_length: 12; cdr3_nt: TGTGCCAGCAGGAGGGGACAGGGCGAGCAGTACTTC; cdr3_aa: CASRRGQGEQYF
clone_size: -; j_call: TRBJ1-2; v_call: TRBV12-5; d_call: TRBD1; cdr3_length: 16; cdr3_nt: TGTGCTAGTGGTCAACCATCCGGGACAGGGACGGATGGCTACACCTTC; cdr3_aa: CASGQPSGTGTDGYTF
clone_size: -; j_call: TRBJ1-2; v_call: TRBV5-4; d_call: TRBD1; cdr3_length: 13; cdr3_nt: TGTGCCAGCAGCTCTGGACAGGCCTATGGCTACACCTTC; cdr3_aa: CASSSGQAYGYTF
clone_size: once; j_call: TRBJ1-6; v_call: TRBV27; d_call: -; cdr3_length: 16; cdr3_nt: TGTGCCAGCAGTTTAAAGGGGAGCTCCTATAATTCACCCCTCCACTTT; cdr3_aa: CASSLKGSSYNSPLHF
clone_size: -; j_call: TRBJ2-3; v_call: TRBV7-2; d_call: -; cdr3_length: 16; cdr3_nt: TGTGCCAGCAGCCCCCGATTTTTAGGGCGCACAGATACGCAGTATTTT; cdr3_aa: CASSPRFLGRTDTQYF
clone_size: -; j_call: TRBJ2-7; v_call: TRBV5-4; d_call: TRBD2; cdr3_length: 17; cdr3_nt: TGTGCCAGCAGCCCCCGGACTAGCGGGGGAGGTATGTACGAGCAGTACTTC; cdr3_aa: CASSPRTSGGGMYEQYF
clone_size: once; j_call: TRBJ2-1; v_call: TRBV9; d_call: TRBD2; cdr3_length: 15; cdr3_nt: TGTGCCAGCAGCCGGACTAGCGGGGGCTACAATGAGCAGTTCTTC; cdr3_aa: CASSRTSGGYNEQFF
clone_size: -; j_call: TRBJ2-7; v_call: TRBV6-1; d_call: -; cdr3_length: 14; cdr3_nt: TGTGCCAGCAGTGAAAGGTACTTATCCTACGAGCAGTACTTC; cdr3_aa: CASSERYLSYEQYF
clone_size: few; j_call: TRBJ1-1; v_call: TRBV10-3; d_call: -; cdr3_length: 12; cdr3_nt: TGTGCCATCAGTGAAATGAACACTGAAGCTTTCTTT; cdr3_aa: CAISEMNTEAFF
clone_size: few; j_call: TRBJ1-6; v_call: TRBV11-3; d_call: TRBD1; cdr3_length: 14; cdr3_nt: TGTGCCAGCAGCTTGGGACAGGGGGATTCACCCCTCCACTTT; cdr3_aa: CASSLGQGDSPLHF
clone_size: -; j_call: TRBJ1-5; v_call: TRBV15; d_call: TRBD1; cdr3_length: 16; cdr3_nt: TGTGCCACCAGCAGAGACAACAGGGGAGGCAATCAGCCCCAGCATTTT; cdr3_aa: CATSRDNRGGNQPQHF
clone_size: -; j_call: TRBJ2-7; v_call: TRBV11-2; d_call: TRBD1; cdr3_length: 15; cdr3_nt: TGTGCCAGCAGCTTTGTAAAGGGACAGGGATACGAGCAGTACTTC; cdr3_aa: CASSFVKGQGYEQYF
clone_size: -; j_call: TRBJ1-1; v_call: TRBV18; d_call: -; cdr3_length: 16; cdr3_nt: TGTGCCAGCTCACCATTTGAGGGGAGATCGAACACTGAAGCTTTCTTT; cdr3_aa: CASSPFEGRSNTEAFF
clone_size: -; j_call: TRBJ2-2; v_call: TRBV5-1; d_call: -; cdr3_length: 16; cdr3_nt: TGCGCCAGCAGCGCCGGGGGAGACCCGAACACCGGGGAGCTGTTTTTT; cdr3_aa: CASSAGGDPNTGELFF
clone_size: -; j_call: TRBJ2-7; v_call: TRBV2; d_call: -; cdr3_length: 14; cdr3_nt: TGTGCCAGCAGTGATGGGCAGGTCGGCTACGAGCAGTACTTC; cdr3_aa: CASSDGQVGYEQYF
clone_size: -; j_call: TRBJ2-5; v_call: TRBV4-2; d_call: -; cdr3_length: 15; cdr3_nt: TGTGCCAGCAGCCTCACGCTGGGGCCGGGGGAGACCCAGTACTTC; cdr3_aa: CASSLTLGPGETQYF
clone_size: few; j_call: TRBJ1-5; v_call: TRBV19; d_call: -; cdr3_length: 14; cdr3_nt: TGTGCCAGTAGCAAGAAGGGATGGCGGCAGCCCCAGCATTTT; cdr3_aa: CASSKKGWRQPQHF
clone_size: -; j_call: TRBJ2-3; v_call: TRBV6-6; d_call: -; cdr3_length: 15; cdr3_nt: TGTGCCAGCAGTTCCCCAGGGGAGGGCACAGATACGCAGTATTTT; cdr3_aa: CASSSPGEGTDTQYF
clone_size: once; j_call: TRBJ2-7; v_call: TRBV11-2; d_call: TRBD1; cdr3_length: 13; cdr3_nt: TGTGCCAGCTCTCGGACAGGGGGCTACGAGCAGTACTTC; cdr3_aa: CASSRTGGYEQYF
clone_size: -; j_call: TRBJ1-5; v_call: TRBV6-5; d_call: -; cdr3_length: 16; cdr3_nt: TGTGCCAGCAGTTCCCAGGGGTGGTATAGCAATCAGCCCCAGCATTTT; cdr3_aa: CASSSQGWYSNQPQHF
clone_size: once; j_call: TRBJ2-1; v_call: TRBV6-1; d_call: TRBD1; cdr3_length: 15; cdr3_nt: TGTGCCAGCAGTTTTCAGGGGGCGGATTACAATGAGCAGTTCTTC; cdr3_aa: CASSFQGADYNEQFF
clone_size: -; j_call: TRBJ1-1; v_call: TRBV6-5; d_call: -; cdr3_length: 13; cdr3_nt: TGTGCCAGCAGTTTCACAGAGAACACTGAAGCTTTCTTT; cdr3_aa: CASSFTENTEAFF
clone_size: -; j_call: TRBJ2-3; v_call: TRBV2; d_call: -; cdr3_length: 13; cdr3_nt: TGTGCCAGCAGTGAAGCGGGAACAGATACGCAGTATTTT; cdr3_aa: CASSEAGTDTQYF
clone_size: -; j_call: TRBJ2-7; v_call: TRBV10-3; d_call: -; cdr3_length: 15; cdr3_nt: TGTGCCATCAGCGCTAACCCGACAGCCGCCTACGAGCAGTACTTC; cdr3_aa: CAISANPTAAYEQYF
clone_size: -; j_call: TRBJ2-2; v_call: TRBV19; d_call: -; cdr3_length: 16; cdr3_nt: TGTGCCAGTAGTACAAGGGACTCCCGATTTTCCGGGGAGCTGTTTTTT; cdr3_aa: CASSTRDSRFSGELFF
clone_size: -; j_call: TRBJ2-3; v_call: TRBV12-5; d_call: -; cdr3_length: 12; cdr3_nt: TGTGCTAGTGGTTTGGAGGGACTCTACCAGTATTTT; cdr3_aa: CASGLEGLYQYF
clone_size: few; j_call: TRBJ1-1; v_call: TRBV6-5; d_call: -; cdr3_length: 11; cdr3_nt: TGTGCCAGCAGTTACAGGGAGAAAGCTTTCTTT; cdr3_aa: CASSYREKAFF
clone_size: -; j_call: TRBJ2-2; v_call: TRBV6-6; d_call: -; cdr3_length: 13; cdr3_nt: TGTGCCAGCAGCTACTCAGAGCCCGGGGAGCTGTTTTTT; cdr3_aa: CASSYSEPGELFF
clone_size: -; j_call: TRBJ2-2; v_call: TRBV9; d_call: TRBD2; cdr3_length: 16; cdr3_nt: TGTGCCAGCAGCGTAGAGGCGGGGGGGCCGATCGGGGAGCTGTTTTTT; cdr3_aa: CASSVEAGGPIGELFF
clone_size: once; j_call: TRBJ1-2; v_call: TRBV18; d_call: -; cdr3_length: 15; cdr3_nt: TGTGCCAGCTCACCACAGGGGGGCACTAACTATGGCTACACCTTC; cdr3_aa: CASSPQGGTNYGYTF
clone_size: -; j_call: TRBJ1-4; v_call: TRBV19; d_call: TRBD1; cdr3_length: 16; cdr3_nt: TGTGCCAGTACGAGGACAGGGGGAACGTCTAATGAAAAACTGTTTTTT; cdr3_aa: CASTRTGGTSNEKLFF
clone_size: -; j_call: TRBJ2-3; v_call: TRBV9; d_call: -; cdr3_length: 11; cdr3_nt: TGTGCCAGCAGCGTAGGATCAATTATGCATTTT; cdr3_aa: CASSVGSIMHF
clone_size: -; j_call: TRBJ2-7; v_call: TRBV7-8; d_call: -; cdr3_length: 14; cdr3_nt: TGTGCCAGCAGCTTGATACAGACTACCTACGAGCAGTACTTC; cdr3_aa: CASSLIQTTYEQYF
clone_size: -; j_call: TRBJ2-1; v_call: TRBV10-1; d_call: -; cdr3_length: 14; cdr3_nt: TGCGCCAGCGCCGCTCAGCTCTCCTACAATGAGCAGTTCTTC; cdr3_aa: CASAAQLSYNEQFF
clone_size: -; j_call: TRBJ2-3; v_call: TRBV10-3; d_call: TRBD1; cdr3_length: 13; cdr3_nt: TGTGCCAACCGCAGGGGGCTCACAGATACGCAGTATTTT; cdr3_aa: CANRRGLTDTQYF
clone_size: once; j_call: TRBJ2-1; v_call: TRBV4-1; d_call: TRBD2; cdr3_length: 15; cdr3_nt: TGCGCCAGCAGCCTTAGCGGGGGGCTCTACAATGAGCAGTTCTTC; cdr3_aa: CASSLSGGLYNEQFF
clone_size: -; j_call: TRBJ2-3; v_call: TRBV5-6; d_call: TRBD1; cdr3_length: 14; cdr3_nt: TGTGCCAGCAGCCCGGGACAGACCACAGATACGCAGTATTTT; cdr3_aa: CASSPGQTTDTQYF
clone_size: -; j_call: TRBJ2-5; v_call: TRBV6-6; d_call: TRBD1; cdr3_length: 15; cdr3_nt: TGTGCCAGCAGTTCTGGGACAGGGATTTTGGAGACCCAGTACTTC; cdr3_aa: CASSSGTGILETQYF
clone_size: -; j_call: TRBJ2-7; v_call: TRBV5-5; d_call: -; cdr3_length: 17; cdr3_nt: TGTGCCAGCAGATTTGGGGGCGGGGAGGTTCCATCCTACGAGCAGTACTTC; cdr3_aa: CASRFGGGEVPSYEQYF
clone_size: once; j_call: TRBJ2-5; v_call: TRBV23-1; d_call: -; cdr3_length: 17; cdr3_nt: TGCGCCAGCAGTCAAAAAAGAGCGTGGGGATCTCAAGAGACCCAGTACTTC; cdr3_aa: CASSQKRAWGSQETQYF
clone_size: -; j_call: TRBJ1-2; v_call: TRBV5-1; d_call: -; cdr3_length: 13; cdr3_nt: TGCGCCAGCAGCTTGCCCGGGCAGGAGATTTACACCTTC; cdr3_aa: CASSLPGQEIYTF
clone_size: -; j_call: TRBJ1-1; v_call: TRBV7-8; d_call: TRBD1; cdr3_length: 18; cdr3_nt: TGTGCCAGCAGCTCATCGGGGGGGACAGGTCCCTACAACACTGAAGCTTTCTTT; cdr3_aa: CASSSSGGTGPYNTEAFF